In its sample, the clone carrying this T cell receptor beta chain was seen a few times. Its antigen is currently unknown. This CDR3 is built from 18 residues. Trimming cost V 1 base and J 0 bases, with 16 bases left between them. From germline, CDR1 is SGHVS and CDR2 FQNEAQ. This sample is part of a study of cytomegalovirus exposure and HLA in healthy donors. Healthy individuals who donated bone marrow served as the donors. Overall study results and limits: Fewer than 200 TCR beta chains were listed as cytomegalovirus-associated.

Both 60 Vbeta primers and 13 Jbeta primers went into the PCR. Authors' processing steps: In a later analysis, of around 80 million unique beta chains, some 10 million appeared in at least two donors. Using immunoSEQ multiplex PCR, the repertoire was profiled, and TCRdb retains in-frame clones only, with some absent. That table furnishes V, J and clone size, whereas the DNA furnished D and trimming. The sample contains roughly 220,000 clones, approximately 68% of which appear only once. The sequencing sample was made of PBMCs. The receptor was isolated from a woman aged 25 to 39 in good health and CMV-seronegative. This rearrangement joins TRBV7-8 to TRBJ1-3; possibly TRBD1 for D (6 bases). The CDR3 spells CASSLESTGTLSGNTIYF. In nucleotides, the CDR3 is TGTGCCAGCAGCTTAGAATCTACAGGGACCCTCTCTGGAAACACCATATATTTT.